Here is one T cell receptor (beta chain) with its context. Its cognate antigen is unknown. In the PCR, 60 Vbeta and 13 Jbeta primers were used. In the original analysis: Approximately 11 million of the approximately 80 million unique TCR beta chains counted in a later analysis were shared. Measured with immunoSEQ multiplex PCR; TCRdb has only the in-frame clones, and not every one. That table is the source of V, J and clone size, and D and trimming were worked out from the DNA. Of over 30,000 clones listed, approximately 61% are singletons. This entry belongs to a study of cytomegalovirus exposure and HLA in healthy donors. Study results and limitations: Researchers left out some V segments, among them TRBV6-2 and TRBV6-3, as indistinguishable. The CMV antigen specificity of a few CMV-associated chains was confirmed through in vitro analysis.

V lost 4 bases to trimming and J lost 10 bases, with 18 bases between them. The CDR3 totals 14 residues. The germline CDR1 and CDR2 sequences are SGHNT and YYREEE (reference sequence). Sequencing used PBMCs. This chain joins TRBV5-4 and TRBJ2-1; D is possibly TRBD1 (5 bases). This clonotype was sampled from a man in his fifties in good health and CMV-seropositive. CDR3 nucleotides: TGTGCCAGCAGCGCTGGGCAGGGCCGATTCGAGCAGTTCTTC. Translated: CASSAGQGRFEQFF.